This entry lists 9 T cell receptor beta chains sequenced from one sample in a study of tumor and adjacent non-tumor tissue in lung cancer (dated by TCRdb to the late 2010s). Bulk unsorted tissue served as the source for RNA extraction, and RNA quality was assessed using a NanoDrop ND-1000 and an Agilent 2100. Library preparation was by multiplex PCR. Sequencing relied on an Illumina HiSeq 2500. Following protocols modified from ARM-PCR, the researchers constructed TCRbeta libraries through three rounds of nested PCR with primers (Table S4). TCRdb ran its own pipeline on the public reads, namely fastp trimming at Q25 and MiXCR clone calling, and kept in-frame beta chains. For every CDR3 protein sequence, its rows merge into one entry that carries the most common genes and DNA. The sample records more than 75,000 distinct CDR3 sequences, over 75% of which are singletons. The ten largest clones take up approximately 12% of the sample.

Sequencing was done on a sample of lung tumor tissue. The receptors shown here come from a woman aged 50 to 65 with non-small cell lung cancer.

V is TRBV27 and J is TRBJ1-2; 9 positions agree with TRBD1. J gave up 6 bases and V 4 bases, and 9 bases lay outside the gene matches. Germline V gene lookup returns CDR1 MNHEY and CDR2 SMNVEV (reference sequence). The CDR3 has 15 residues. CDR3 residues: CASSSSGQGGNGYTF. The CDR3 DNA reads TGTGCCAGCAGTTCCTCGGGACAGGGCGGAAATGGCTACACCTTC.

As regards this clonotype: The germline gene is not matched at one end of the junction; a read error may be the cause. The chain joins TRBV10-3 to TRBJ2-7; a possible D gene is TRBD2 (6 bases). The CDR3 runs to 15 residues. Germline CDR1 is ENHRY and CDR2 is SYGVKD. Here the CDR3 reads CAISRLVGSTYEQCF. The CDR3 DNA reads TGTGCCATCTCAAGACTAGTCGGGAGTACATACGAGCAGTGCTTC.

V usage is TRBV20-1 and J usage is TRBJ1-5; tentatively, D is TRBD1 or TRBD2 (6 bases each). The J call is uncertain, as TRBJ2-3 better fits the DNA end. This CDR3 is 14 amino acids long. Germline V gene sequence: CDR1 DFQATT, CDR2 SNEGSKA (reference sequence). The CDR3 spells CSAGLLGGNQPQYF. CDR3 DNA: TGCAGTGCTGGATTGTTGGGGGGCAATCAGCCCCAGTATTTT.

This clonotype was detected once. One end of the junction does not line up with germline, which may come from a read error. V and J are TRBV29-1 and TRBJ2-5; D gene ambiguous. Germline V lookup: CDR1 SQVTM, CDR2 ANQGSEA. This CDR3 has 14 residues. CDR3 in DNA: TGCAGTGTTGAATACCCCGAAGGACGAGAGACCCAGTACTTC. It encodes CSVEYPEGRETQYF.

The chain's CDR3 is CASSIMVSYEQYF. CDR3 nucleotide sequence: TGTGCCAGCAGTATCATGGTTTCCTACGAGCAGTACTTC. This chain connects TRBV12-3 or TRBV12-4 to TRBJ2-7; D not certain. The CDR3 sequence is 13 residues long. Trimming removed 5 bases from V and 1 base from J, with 9 bases in between.

Concerning this clonotype itself: Lacking the conserved final phenylalanine or tryptophan, this CDR3 likely reflects a read error. The limits of the CDR3 on the DNA are not certain, so only TCRdb's listed CDR3 is given. V is TRBV20-1 and J is TRBJ2-1. The CDR3 extends over 8 residues, inclusive of both ends. The germline V gene has CDR1 DFQATT and CDR2 SNEGSKA (reference sequence). The chain's CDR3 is CIPRDGSL.

As concerns this clonotype: A much larger clonotype is one base distant, so this may be a read error. The rearrangement uses TRBV29-1 and TRBJ2-2; D ambiguous. CDR1 is SQVTM and CDR2 is ANQGSEA in the germline V gene. This CDR3 spans 12 amino acids. The CDR3, as DNA: TGCATCGTTGCCTGGAACACCGGGGAGCTGTTTTTT. Its translation: CIVAWNTGELFF.

A note on this clonotype: The conserved final phenylalanine or tryptophan is absent from the CDR3, which likely points to a read error. Because the CDR3's place on the DNA is in doubt, the DNA is left out and the CDR3 is given as listed by TCRdb. The chain has TRBV11-2 and TRBJ2-7; TRBD2, as called in the table, went unchecked against the DNA. Germline V gene data show CDR1 as SGHAT and CDR2 as FQNNGV. The CDR3 totals 15 residues, both ends included. The CDR3 loop is CASGPWASGSYERYL.

J is TRBJ2-5 and V is TRBV5-4, with 8 nucleotides matching TRBD2. Germline CDR1 is SGHNT and CDR2 is YYREEE (reference sequence). V lost 4 bases and J lost 5; bases outside the gene matches: 13. CDR3 size: 16 residues. The CDR3 region has the DNA TGTGCCAGCAGCGCCTGGACTAGCTGGAGTTATGAGACCCAGTACTTC. This encodes CASSAWTSWSYETQYF. Full variable domain (outside the CDR3, taken from reference TRBV5-4 and TRBJ2-5): ETGVTQSPTHLIKTRGQQVTLRCSSQSGHNTVSWYQQALGQGPQFIFQYYREEENGRGNFPPRFSGLQFPNYSSELNVNALELDDSALYLCASSAWTSWSYETQYFGPGTRLLVL.